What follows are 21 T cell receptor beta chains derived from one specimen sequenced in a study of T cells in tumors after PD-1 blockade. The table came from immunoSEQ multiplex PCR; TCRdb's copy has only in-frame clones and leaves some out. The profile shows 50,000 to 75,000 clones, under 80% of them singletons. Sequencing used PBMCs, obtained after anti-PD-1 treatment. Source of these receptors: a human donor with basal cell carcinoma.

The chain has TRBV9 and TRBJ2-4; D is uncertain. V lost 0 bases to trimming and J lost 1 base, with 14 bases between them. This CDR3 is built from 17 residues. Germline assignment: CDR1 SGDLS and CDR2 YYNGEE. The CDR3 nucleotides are TGTGCCAGCAGCGTAGATGGTAGCCTTAAGGCCAAAAACATTCAGTACTTC. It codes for CASSVDGSLKAKNIQYF. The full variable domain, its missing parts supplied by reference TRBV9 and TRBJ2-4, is DSGVTQTPKHLITATGQRVTLRCSPRSGDLSVYWYQQSLDQGLQFLIQYYNGEERAKGNILERFSAQQFPDLHSELNLSSLELGDSALYFCASSVDGSLKAKNIQYFGAGTRLSVL.

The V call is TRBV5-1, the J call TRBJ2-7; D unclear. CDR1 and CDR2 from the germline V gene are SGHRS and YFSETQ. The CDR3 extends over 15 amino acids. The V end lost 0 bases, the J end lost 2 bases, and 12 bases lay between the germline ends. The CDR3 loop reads CASSLEPGLAYEQYF. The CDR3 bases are TGCGCCAGCAGCTTGGAGCCAGGCCTAGCCTACGAGCAGTACTTC.

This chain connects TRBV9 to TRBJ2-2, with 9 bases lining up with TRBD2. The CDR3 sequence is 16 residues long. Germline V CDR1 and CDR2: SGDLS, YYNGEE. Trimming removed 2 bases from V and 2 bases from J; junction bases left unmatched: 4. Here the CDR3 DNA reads TGTGCCAGCAGCGTCGCAGCGGGGGGTAACACCGGGGAGCTGTTTTTT. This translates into CASSVAAGGNTGELFF. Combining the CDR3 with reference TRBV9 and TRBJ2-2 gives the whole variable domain DSGVTQTPKHLITATGQRVTLRCSPRSGDLSVYWYQQSLDQGLQFLIQYYNGEERAKGNILERFSAQQFPDLHSELNLSSLELGDSALYFCASSVAAGGNTGELFFGEGSRLTVL.

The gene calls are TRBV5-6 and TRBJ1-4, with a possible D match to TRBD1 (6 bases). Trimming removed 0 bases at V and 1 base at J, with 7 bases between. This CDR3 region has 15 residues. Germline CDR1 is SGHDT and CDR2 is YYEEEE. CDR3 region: CASSLVRGTNEKLFF. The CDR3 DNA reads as TGTGCCAGCAGCTTGGTCAGGGGAACTAATGAAAAACTGTTTTTT.

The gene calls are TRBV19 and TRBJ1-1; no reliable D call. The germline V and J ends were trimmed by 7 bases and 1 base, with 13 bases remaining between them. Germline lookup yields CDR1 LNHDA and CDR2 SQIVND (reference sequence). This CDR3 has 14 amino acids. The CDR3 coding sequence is TGTGCCAGTATCTTAGACGGACCGAACACTGAAGCTTTCTTT. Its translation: CASILDGPNTEAFF.

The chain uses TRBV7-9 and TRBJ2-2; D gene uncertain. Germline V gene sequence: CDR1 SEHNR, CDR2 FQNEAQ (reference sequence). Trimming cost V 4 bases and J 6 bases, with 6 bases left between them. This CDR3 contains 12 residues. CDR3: CASSSDSGELFF. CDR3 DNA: TGTGCCAGCAGCTCCGATTCCGGGGAGCTGTTTTTT.

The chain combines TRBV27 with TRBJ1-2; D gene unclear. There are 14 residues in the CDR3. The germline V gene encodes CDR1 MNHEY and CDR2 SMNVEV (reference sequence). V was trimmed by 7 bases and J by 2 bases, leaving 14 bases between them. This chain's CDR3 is CASTRAGGNYGYTF. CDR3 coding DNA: TGTGCCAGCACTAGGGCGGGAGGGAACTATGGCTACACCTTC.

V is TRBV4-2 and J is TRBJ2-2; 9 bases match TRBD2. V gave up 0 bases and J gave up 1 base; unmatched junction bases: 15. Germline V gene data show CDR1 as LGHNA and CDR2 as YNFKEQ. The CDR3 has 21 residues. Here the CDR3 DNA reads TGTGCCAGCAGCCAAGATGGGCTAGCGGGGCCCAGAGCCCTGAACACCGGGGAGCTGTTTTTT. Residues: CASSQDGLAGPRALNTGELFF.

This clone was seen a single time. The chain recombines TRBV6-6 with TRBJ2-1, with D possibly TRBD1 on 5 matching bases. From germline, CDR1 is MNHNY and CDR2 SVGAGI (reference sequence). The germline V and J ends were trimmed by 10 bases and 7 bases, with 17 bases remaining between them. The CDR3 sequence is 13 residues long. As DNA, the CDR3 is TGTGCCACCTCGGACACACCAGGGAATGAGCAGTTCTTC. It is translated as CATSDTPGNEQFF.

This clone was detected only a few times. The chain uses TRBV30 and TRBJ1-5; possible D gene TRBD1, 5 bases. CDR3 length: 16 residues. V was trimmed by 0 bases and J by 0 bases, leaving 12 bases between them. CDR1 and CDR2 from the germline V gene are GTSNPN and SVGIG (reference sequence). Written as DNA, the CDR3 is TGTGCCTGGAGTGTACGACGGGGACGTAGCAATCAGCCCCAGCATTTT. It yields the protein CAWSVRRGRSNQPQHF.

Here the CDR3 reads CASNPSGGHNEQFF. CDR3 nucleotides: TGCGCCAGCAATCCTAGCGGGGGTCACAATGAGCAGTTCTTC. The chain carries TRBV10-2 and TRBJ2-1, with TRBD2 matching over 10 bases. V shed 7 bases, J shed 5 bases, and the junction held 5 bases outside the gene matches. CDR3 length: 14 amino acids. CDR1 WSHSY and CDR2 SAAADI come from the germline V gene.

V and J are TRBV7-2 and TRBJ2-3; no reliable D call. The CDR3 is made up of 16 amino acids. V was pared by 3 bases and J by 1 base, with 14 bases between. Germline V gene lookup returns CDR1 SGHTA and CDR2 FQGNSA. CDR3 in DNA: TGTGCCAGCAGCTTCATCCTAGTGACCGGCACAGATACGCAGTATTTT. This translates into CASSFILVTGTDTQYF.

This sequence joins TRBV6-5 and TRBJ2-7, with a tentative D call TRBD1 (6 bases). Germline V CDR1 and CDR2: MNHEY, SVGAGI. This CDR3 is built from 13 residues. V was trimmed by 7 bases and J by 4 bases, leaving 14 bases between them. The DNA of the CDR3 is TGTGCCAGCACCCCGACAGGAGAGTACGAGCAGTACTTC. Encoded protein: CASTPTGEYEQYF.

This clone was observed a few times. The CDR3 reads CASSQEGGSPRNEQFF. For the CDR3, the DNA is TGCGCCAGCAGCCAAGAGGGAGGGTCCCCCAGGAATGAGCAGTTCTTC. This sequence joins TRBV4-1 and TRBJ2-1, with 7 bases aligning to TRBD2. J lost 7 bases, V lost 0 bases, and 9 bases had no gene match. CDR3 length: 16 amino acids. Germline-derived CDR1 and CDR2 are MGHRA and YSYEKL.

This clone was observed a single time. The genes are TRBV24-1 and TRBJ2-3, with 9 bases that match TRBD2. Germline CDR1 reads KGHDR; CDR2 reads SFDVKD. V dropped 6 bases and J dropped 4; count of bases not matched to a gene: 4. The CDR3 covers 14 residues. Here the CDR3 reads CATSRAGGADTQYF. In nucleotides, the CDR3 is TGTGCCACCAGTAGGGCGGGGGGGGCAGATACGCAGTATTTT.

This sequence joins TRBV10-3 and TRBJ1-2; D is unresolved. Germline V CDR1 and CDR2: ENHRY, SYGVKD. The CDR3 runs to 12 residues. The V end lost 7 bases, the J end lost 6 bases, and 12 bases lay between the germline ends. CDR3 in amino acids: CAINDGADGYTF. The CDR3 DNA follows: TGTGCCATCAATGACGGAGCGGATGGCTACACCTTC.

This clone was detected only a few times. The CDR3 protein is CASTMDDAAYEQYF. CDR3 bases: TGTGCCAGCACCATGGACGACGCGGCCTACGAGCAGTACTTC. The chain couples TRBV6-6 to TRBJ2-7; D not certain. Germline CDR1 and CDR2: MNHNY and SVGAGI (reference sequence). The CDR3 sequence is 14 residues long. Trimming stripped 7 bases from V and 2 bases from J, with 15 bases between.

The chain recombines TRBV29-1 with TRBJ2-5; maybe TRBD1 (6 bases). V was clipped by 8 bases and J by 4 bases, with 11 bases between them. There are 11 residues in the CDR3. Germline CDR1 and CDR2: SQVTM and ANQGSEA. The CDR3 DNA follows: TGCAGCTTAGGGGGTGGAGAGACCCAGTACTTC. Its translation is CSLGGGETQYF.

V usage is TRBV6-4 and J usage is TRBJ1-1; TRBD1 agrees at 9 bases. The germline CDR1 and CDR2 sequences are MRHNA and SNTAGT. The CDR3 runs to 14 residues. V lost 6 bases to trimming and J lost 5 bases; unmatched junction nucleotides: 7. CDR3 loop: CASRGQGSETEAFF. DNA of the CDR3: TGTGCCAGCAGGGGACAGGGATCGGAGACTGAAGCTTTCTTT.

The CDR3 spells CASSLGSYNEQFF. CDR3 in DNA: TGTGCCAGCAGCTTAGGATCCTACAATGAGCAGTTCTTC. The V call is TRBV7-2, the J call TRBJ2-1; unclear D gene. The germline V and J ends were trimmed by 1 base and 1 base, with 2 bases remaining between them. The CDR3 covers 13 residues. Germline V gene sequence: CDR1 SGHTA, CDR2 FQGNSA.

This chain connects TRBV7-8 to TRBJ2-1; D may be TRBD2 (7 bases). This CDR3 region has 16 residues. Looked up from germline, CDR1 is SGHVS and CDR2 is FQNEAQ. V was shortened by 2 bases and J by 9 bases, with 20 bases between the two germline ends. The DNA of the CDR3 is TGTGCCAGCAGCTTACCCACCCGAGGGGGGGCGACTGAGCAGTTCTTC. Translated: CASSLPTRGGATEQFF.